These 9 T cell receptor beta chains share one sample of origin, sequenced in a study of CD4 T cells in relation to SARS-CoV-2 and coronaviruses. TCRdb's table, derived via immunoSEQ multiplex PCR, lists solely in-frame clones and lacks some. The sample shows about 40,000 clones, around 83% of them seen only once. No cognate antigen is known for these TCRs. The sequencing sample was made of naive CD4+ T cells from PBMCs, cultured in vitro. Subset noted: naive CD4+ T cells isolated by negative enrichment. Every receptor here comes from an adult with COVID-19.

This chain links TRBV7-6 with TRBJ2-7, with 11 bases fitting TRBD2. From germline, CDR1 is SGHVS and CDR2 FNYEAQ. J gave up 0 bases and V 2 bases, and 18 bases lay outside the gene matches. CDR3 size: 21 residues. The CDR3 is CASSLWPPLAGVKGNSYEQYF. Here the CDR3 DNA reads TGTGCCAGCAGCTTATGGCCCCCACTAGCGGGAGTAAAGGGTAACTCCTACGAGCAGTACTTC.

This rearrangement joins TRBV13 to TRBJ2-7, with 10 bases that match TRBD1. The germline gives CDR1 PRHDT, CDR2 FYEKMQ (reference sequence). V was pared by 5 bases and J by 5 bases, with 9 bases of the junction left unmatched. CDR3 length equals 15 residues. The CDR3 DNA reads TGTGCCAGCAGCCTGACCGGGACAGGGGTAAACGAGCAGTACTTC. Protein: CASSLTGTGVNEQYF.

The gene calls are TRBV6-6 and TRBJ2-1; TRBD2 matches 13 bases. With 5 bases clipped from V and 10 bases from J, the junction kept 17 bases outside the gene matches. Germline CDR1 and CDR2: MNHNY and SVGAGI (reference sequence). The CDR3 totals 18 residues. The CDR3 bases are TGTGCCAGCAGTCCCGGGACTAGCGGGGTACCAATGGGATTCGAGCAGTTCTTC. Translating gives CASSPGTSGVPMGFEQFF.

In this sample, this clone turned up a few times. The chain is built from TRBV11-3 and TRBJ2-1; D possibly corresponds to TRBD2 (5 bases). The ends were cut back, 5 bases at V and 9 bases at J, with 11 bases in the middle. The CDR3 contains 12 residues. CDR1 and CDR2 (germline): SGHNT, YENEEA. CDR3 nucleotide sequence: TGTGCCAGCAGCCGGGGTGGTAGTGAGCAGTTCTTC. Amino acid sequence: CASSRGGSEQFF.

The chain couples TRBV5-4 to TRBJ2-2; D is unresolved. Germline V gives CDR1 SGHNT, CDR2 YYREEE (reference sequence). This CDR3 region has 13 residues. V lost 4 bases and J lost 1, with 5 bases in between. The chain's CDR3 is CASSPQNTGELFF. CDR3 DNA sequence: TGTGCCAGCAGCCCCCAGAACACCGGGGAGCTGTTTTTT.

This chain uses TRBV21-1 with TRBJ2-7; the tabulated D call, TRBD2, remains unverified against the DNA. TRBV21-1 is described as a pseudogene. This CDR3 region has 18 residues. The CDR3 nucleotides read TGTGCCAGACCGGGACTAGCGTTCCCCAAGCCCAGCTCCTACGAGCAGTACTTC. It yields the protein CARPGLAFPKPSSYEQYF.

This clone was seen a single time. The chain carries TRBV28 and TRBJ1-1; D is possibly TRBD1 (5 bases). Trimming removed 5 bases from V and 4 bases from J, with 14 bases in between. This CDR3 is built from 14 residues. Germline loops: CDR1 MDHEN, CDR2 SYDVKM. Written as DNA, the CDR3 is TGTGCCAGCAGTAGAATCAGGGTGACCACTGAAGCTTTCTTT. It translates to CASSRIRVTTEAFF.

The J gene is TRBJ2-2, the V gene TRBV10-1, with D maybe TRBD2 (5 bases). Trimming shortened V by 5 bases and J by 5 bases, and 12 bases separated the two germline ends. The length of the CDR3 is 14 residues. Germline V gene data show CDR1 as WNHNN and CDR2 as SYGVQD (reference sequence). Written as DNA, the CDR3 is TGCGCCAGCAGTCCCATTCCGGGGACCGGGGAGCTGTTTTTT. Translated: CASSPIPGTGELFF.

This clone was observed a single time. The CDR3: CASSFVGREETQYF. CDR3 coding DNA: TGTGCCAGCAGTTTTGTTGGCAGGGAAGAGACCCAGTACTTC. This chain connects TRBV27 to TRBJ2-5; tentatively, D is TRBD1 (5 bases). Germline V gives CDR1 MNHEY, CDR2 SMNVEV (reference sequence). V lost 3 bases and J lost 3, with 11 bases in between. The CDR3 extends over 14 amino acids.